These 2 T cell receptor beta chains came from one sample sequenced in a study of neurological immune-mediated disorders. Each CDR3 protein is one row after TCRdb ran MiXCR on the 5' RACE reads. Seen here are roughly 55,000 distinct CDR3 sequences, about 15% observed once, and the top ten hold 3.5% to 4.5%. Source material: PBMCs. These receptors were obtained from a man in his 60s in good health.

This clonotype is categorized as medium-sized. The chain uses TRBV20-1 and TRBJ2-1, with 10 bases lining up with TRBD2. V shed 6 bases and J 7 bases; nucleotides not matched to a gene: 12. Per the germline V gene, CDR1 is DFQATT and CDR2 is SNEGSKA (reference sequence). This CDR3 spans 15 amino acids. CDR3 nucleotides: TGCAGTGCGCCGAAGACTAGCGGGTTAGGAAATGAGCAGTTCTTC. As protein: CSAPKTSGLGNEQFF.

This clonotype showed up many times. The CDR3 here is CASGSGDEQYF. DNA for the CDR3: TGTGCCAGCGGCTCCGGGGACGAGCAGTACTTC. This sequence joins TRBV11-2 and TRBJ2-7; D may be TRBD2 (5 bases). The germline V gene has CDR1 SGHAT and CDR2 FQNNGV. The CDR3 spans 11 residues. Between the trimmed V and J ends, which lost 8 bases and 5 bases, there was a span of 10 bases.